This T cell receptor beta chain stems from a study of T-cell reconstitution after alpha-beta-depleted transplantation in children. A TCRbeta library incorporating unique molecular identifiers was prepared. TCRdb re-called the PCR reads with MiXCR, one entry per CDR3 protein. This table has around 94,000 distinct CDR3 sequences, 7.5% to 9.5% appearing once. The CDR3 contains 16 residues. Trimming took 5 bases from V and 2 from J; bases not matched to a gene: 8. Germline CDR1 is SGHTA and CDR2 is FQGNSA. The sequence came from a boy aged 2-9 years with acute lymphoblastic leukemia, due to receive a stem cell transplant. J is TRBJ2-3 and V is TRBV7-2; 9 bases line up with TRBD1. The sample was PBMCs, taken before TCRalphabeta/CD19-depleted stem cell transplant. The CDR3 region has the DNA TGTGCCAGCAGCCGGAGGACAGGGGTTTCCACAGATACGCAGTATTTT. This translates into CASSRRTGVSTDTQYF. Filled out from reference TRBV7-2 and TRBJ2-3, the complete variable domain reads GAGVSQSPSNKVTEKGKDVELRCDPISGHTALYWYRQSLGQGLEFLIYFQGNSAPDKSGLPSDRFSAERTGGSVSTLTIQRTQQEDSAVYLCASSRRTGVSTDTQYFGPGTRLTVL.